This T cell receptor beta chain was retrieved from a study of T cell responses to AZD1222 COVID-19 vaccine. Repertoires were generated with immunoSEQ multiplex PCR, while TCRdb's copy carries only in-frame clones and drops some. The sample has some 140,000 clones; around nine tenths are singletons. Notes on the study in general: Possibly, clonal diversity was underestimated; donors were largely white British and included more females. Elevations in Spike-specific TCR breadth and depth followed administration of two AZD1222 doses.

Notes on this clone: Its specificity is not known.

Germline CDR1 and CDR2: SGHTA and FQGNSA. The CDR3 runs to 15 residues. Trimming cost V 2 bases and J 0 bases, with 8 bases left between them. The sequences come from peripheral blood, collected on day 0 of AZD1222 vaccination. The J gene is TRBJ1-3, the V gene TRBV7-2; D is ambiguous. This clonotype was obtained from an adult in good health. The CDR3 sequence: CASSLYGSSGNTIYF. CDR3 DNA: TGTGCCAGCAGCTTATACGGTTCCTCTGGAAACACCATATATTTT.